The present TCR beta chain was sequenced within a study of sequential checkpoint blockade in melanoma. Remarks on this clone: Its ends do not fully match the called genes, so a read error is possible.

Sequenced by immunoSEQ multiplex PCR; TCRdb stores in-frame clones only, minus some. The sample consists of under 20,000 clones, more than 55% of them appearing once. Specified treatment: randomized to nivolumab then ipilimumab (arm A) or the reverse (arm B). The sample was CD8+ T cells sorted from blood (inferred from file names), taken from a patient given nivolumab and ipilimumab in sequence. This sequence originates from a human donor with melanoma.

CDR3 sequence reads: CASSPDRGYVGKNTEAFF. The DNA for the CDR3 is TGCGCCAGCAGCCCTGACCGAGGGTACGTTGGGAAGAACACTGAAGCTTTCTTT. V gene TRBV5-4 combines with J gene TRBJ1-1; no reliable D call. The CDR3 spans 18 residues. Germline CDR1 and CDR2: SGHNT and YYREEE (reference sequence).